These 11 T cell receptor beta chains were all obtained from the same sample, sequenced in a study of shared clonotypes between healthy human individuals. The repertoire was sequenced with immunoSEQ multiplex PCR; TCRdb's copy has only in-frame clones and lacks some. The data contain roughly 400,000 clones, about 96% of them seen just once; the ten biggest clones take up 0.25% to 0.35%. Sequencing input: memory CD8+ T cells sorted from blood. Subset of the sample: CD45RO+ cells pooled with CCR7-negative TemRA cells. These receptors originate from a man younger than 40 in good health.

The gene calls are TRBV11-2 and TRBJ2-1; 8 nucleotides align to TRBD2. The germline CDR1 and CDR2 sequences are SGHAT and FQNNGV. The CDR3 consists of 15 residues. V gave up 1 base and J gave up 3 bases; unmatched junction bases: 2. The CDR3 nucleotides read TGTGCCAGCAGCTTAGCGGGAGGGGGCTACAATGAGCAGTTCTTC. Amino acid sequence: CASSLAGGGYNEQFF.

Remarks on this clone: The sample carries other DNA sequences with the same CDR3. The chain combines TRBV9 with TRBJ2-2, with no clear D. Trimming stripped 0 bases from V and 7 bases from J, with 4 bases between. The germline gives CDR1 SGDLS, CDR2 YYNGEE. The CDR3 loop spans 12 amino acids. This chain's CDR3 is CASSVGGGELFF. The CDR3 DNA sequence: TGTGCCAGCAGCGTAGGGGGCGGGGAGCTGTTTTTT.

The gene calls are TRBV28 and TRBJ1-3; no reliable D call. Trimming took 3 bases from V and 1 from J, leaving 10 bases between them. This CDR3 has 15 amino acids. The germline gives CDR1 MDHEN, CDR2 SYDVKM. CDR3 in amino acids: CASSFRGYSGNTIYF. CDR3 coding DNA: TGTGCCAGCAGTTTTAGAGGGTATTCTGGAAACACCATATATTTT. The full variable domain, completed using reference TRBV28 and TRBJ1-3, is DVKVTQSSRYLVKRTGEKVFLECVQDMDHENMFWYRQDPGLGLRLIYFSYDVKMKEKGDIPEGYSVSREKKERFSLILESASTNQTSMYLCASSFRGYSGNTIYFGEGSWLTVV.

This clone was seen only once. The V gene is TRBV11-2, the J gene TRBJ2-7, with unresolved D. Between the trimmed V and J ends, which lost 1 base and 3 bases, there was a span of 10 bases. Germline CDR1 and CDR2: SGHAT and FQNNGV. This CDR3 has 14 residues. CDR3 in DNA: TGTGCCAGCAGCTTAGCTGGCTTCAACTACGAGCAGTACTTC. Translating gives CASSLAGFNYEQYF.

V gene TRBV7-2 combines with J gene TRBJ1-4, with unresolved D. V was clipped by 0 bases and J by 7 bases, with 9 bases between them. Germline loops: CDR1 SGHTA, CDR2 FQGNSA. The CDR3 is 14 residues long. The chain's CDR3 is CASSLALRGEKLFF. Here the CDR3 DNA reads TGTGCCAGCAGCTTAGCCCTGCGAGGTGAAAAACTGTTTTTT.

The chain recombines TRBV5-1 with TRBJ1-1; perhaps TRBD1 as D (5 bases). Trimming shortened V by 7 bases and J by 0 bases, and 16 bases separated the two germline ends. CDR3 length: 15 amino acids. In germline, CDR1 is SGHRS, CDR2 YFSETQ. CDR3 bases: TGCGCCAGCTGCCAAGGGGTCGGCATGAACACTGAAGCTTTCTTT. Encoded protein: CASCQGVGMNTEAFF. Combining the CDR3 with reference TRBV5-1 and TRBJ1-1 gives the whole variable domain KAGVTQTPRYLIKTRGQQVTLSCSPISGHRSVSWYQQTPGQGLQFLFEYFSETQRNKGNFPGRFSGRQFSNSRSEMNVSTLELGDSALYLCASCQGVGMNTEAFFGQGTRLTVV.

This chain uses TRBV29-1 with TRBJ1-2; D gene unclear. Trimming left V 4 bases short and J 2 bases short, with 8 bases between. There are 12 residues in the CDR3. Germline assignment: CDR1 SQVTM and CDR2 ANQGSEA. Here the CDR3 reads CSVGLSNYGYTF. In nucleotides, the CDR3 is TGCAGCGTTGGCCTATCCAACTATGGCTACACCTTC.

This rearrangement joins TRBV9 to TRBJ2-1; TRBD2 aligns across 12 bases. Germline-derived CDR1 and CDR2 are SGDLS and YYNGEE. The length of the CDR3 is 16 residues. Unmatched junction bases numbered 8, after V lost 4 bases and J lost 6 bases. The CDR3 sequence: CASSPEGLAGLNEQFF. The CDR3 region has the DNA TGTGCCAGCAGCCCAGAAGGACTAGCGGGGCTCAATGAGCAGTTCTTC. Supplemented by reference TRBV9 and TRBJ2-1, the full variable domain reads DSGVTQTPKHLITATGQRVTLRCSPRSGDLSVYWYQQSLDQGLQFLIQYYNGEERAKGNILERFSAQQFPDLHSELNLSSLELGDSALYFCASSPEGLAGLNEQFFGPGTRLTVL.

V gene TRBV7-9 combines with J gene TRBJ2-7; tentative D call: TRBD2 (5 bases). Germline V gene sequence: CDR1 SEHNR, CDR2 FQNEAQ (reference sequence). Trimming took off 5 bases at V and 0 bases at J, with 11 bases between the two ends. There are 14 residues in the CDR3. In DNA form, the CDR3 reads TGTGCCAGCAGCCCCCGGGATCGCTCCTACGAGCAGTACTTC. Translating gives CASSPRDRSYEQYF.

The chain recombines TRBV19 with TRBJ1-1; maybe TRBD1 (5 bases). V dropped 6 bases and J dropped 2 bases, with 16 bases sitting between them. This CDR3 comprises 15 residues. In germline, CDR1 is LNHDA, CDR2 SQIVND (reference sequence). CDR3 protein: CASRPYRKQNTEAFF. In DNA form, the CDR3 reads TGTGCCAGTAGACCCTACAGGAAACAAAACACTGAAGCTTTCTTT.

V is TRBV21-1 and J is TRBJ1-5; no DNA check was done on the table's D call, TRBD1. TRBV21-1 is annotated as a pseudogene. This CDR3 comprises 14 residues. CDR3: CASIGACWNQPQHF. CDR3 nucleotide sequence: TGTGCCAGCATAGGGGCATGCTGGAATCAGCCCCAGCATTTT.